This TCR beta chain came from a study of blood T cells in healthy people across ages. The table lists this clonotype with a few counts. The study recruited healthy Caucasian donors from Russia who were aged roughly 6 to 95. A second PCR, run for about 6 to 11 cycles, used a sample-barcoded 5' primer plus a J-beta primer mix. One entry per CDR3 protein, called by TCRdb with MiXCR from the 5' RACE reads. The sample holds fewer than 700,000 distinct CDR3 sequences, 35% to 50% seen once. CDR3 length: 15 residues. With 6 bases clipped from V and 3 bases from J, the junction kept 12 bases outside the gene matches. Germline loops: CDR1 DFQATT, CDR2 SNEGSKA (reference sequence).

The J gene is TRBJ2-7, the V gene TRBV20-1, with 9 bases that match TRBD2. What was sequenced was blood. The origin of this receptor is a man at least 80 years old in good health. In nucleotides, the CDR3 is TGCAGTGCCACCTCCGGACTAGCGAGGGGCTACGAGCAGTACTTC. Encoded protein: CSATSGLARGYEQYF.